Below, 15 T cell receptor beta chains from the same sample are listed, as sequenced in a study of blood T cell repertoires in COVID-19. Profiled with immunoSEQ multiplex PCR; TCRdb holds only in-frame clones, not every one. The repertoire consists of about 310,000 clones, with approximately 89% occurring once and the leading ten covering roughly 7.1%. What was sequenced was peripheral blood. The receptors were gathered from a woman between 45 and 60 years old who had recovered from COVID-19.

A note on this clone: This specimen includes other DNA sequences encoding the same CDR3. This chain uses TRBV28 with TRBJ1-2, with a tentative D call TRBD1 (5 bases). The CDR3 extends over 14 amino acids. Germline V gene sequence: CDR1 MDHEN, CDR2 SYDVKM. V was pared by 6 bases and J by 2 bases, with 13 bases between. DNA for the CDR3: TGTGCCAGCAGACCCCCGGGGGGGAACTATGGCTACACCTTC. This gives the protein CASRPPGGNYGYTF.

The rearrangement joins TRBV30 to TRBJ2-3, with D hard to call. Germline-derived CDR1 and CDR2 are GTSNPN and SVGIG (reference sequence). V dropped 2 bases and J dropped 4 bases, with 7 bases sitting between them. This CDR3 is built from 12 residues. This chain's CDR3 is CAWSLFSDTQYF. CDR3 in DNA: TGTGCCTGGAGTCTATTCTCAGATACGCAGTATTTT.

The table lists this clone with a count of one. J is TRBJ1-2 and V is TRBV24-1, with D possibly TRBD1 on 6 matching bases. The germline CDR1 and CDR2 sequences are KGHDR and SFDVKD. The length of the CDR3 is 12 residues. V was clipped by 9 bases and J by 7 bases, with 14 bases between them. The CDR3 is CATSKGVRGYTF. CDR3 coding DNA: TGTGCCACCTCGAAGGGGGTTCGTGGCTACACCTTC.

This chain links TRBV11-2 with TRBJ1-2; the D gene is possibly TRBD1 (6 bases). CDR1 SGHAT and CDR2 FQNNGV come from the germline V gene. This CDR3 comprises 14 residues. Trimming took 0 bases from V and 2 from J, leaving 7 bases between them. The CDR3 sequence: CASSLDQGNYGYTF. CDR3 DNA: TGTGCCAGCAGCTTAGACCAGGGGAACTATGGCTACACCTTC.

V and J are TRBV18 and TRBJ1-5; D not resolved. The CDR3 runs to 16 residues. The germline V gene has CDR1 KGHSH and CDR2 LQKENI. V lost 2 bases, J lost 0 bases, and 11 bases lay in between. CDR3 DNA sequence: TGTGCCAGCTCACCAGGTGCAGGCCCTAGCAATCAGCCCCAGCATTTT. It translates to CASSPGAGPSNQPQHF.

V usage is TRBV2 and J usage is TRBJ2-1, with D unclear. In germline, CDR1 is SNHLY, CDR2 FYNNEI. This CDR3 region has 13 residues. V lost 4 bases, J lost 9 bases, and 13 bases lay in between. CDR3 bases: TGTGCCAGCAGTGTTACGGGTTCAGTTGAGCAGTTCTTC. Translated: CASSVTGSVEQFF.

The V and J genes are TRBV21-1 and TRBJ1-5. TRBV21-1 is noted as a pseudogene. The CDR3 has 16 amino acids. Here the CDR3 reads CASSNFSPGHNQPQHF. The CDR3 bases are TGTGCCAGCAGCAATTTCTCCCCGGGTCACAATCAGCCCCAGCATTTT.

The chain is built from TRBV7-4 and TRBJ2-1; no reliable D call. The CDR3 loop spans 15 amino acids. V was cut by 0 bases and J by 4 bases, with 10 bases left in between. The germline gives CDR1 SGHVT, CDR2 SQSDAQ. CDR3 DNA sequence: TGTGCCAGCAGCTTAGCCCTAGAGTTTTACAATGAGCAGTTCTTC. This translates into CASSLALEFYNEQFF.

The chain uses TRBV6-5 and TRBJ2-1, with a tentative D call TRBD1 (6 bases). V lost 6 bases to trimming and J lost 5 bases, with 11 bases between them. This CDR3 is 13 amino acids long. Germline lookup yields CDR1 MNHEY and CDR2 SVGAGI. Here the CDR3 DNA reads TGTGCCAGCAGAAGTGGACAGAACAATGAGCAGTTCTTC. Translated: CASRSGQNNEQFF.

The genes are TRBV5-1 and TRBJ2-7; tentatively, D is TRBD2 (6 bases). V shed 4 bases and J shed 2 bases, with 13 bases lying between them. Germline CDR1 reads SGHRS; CDR2 reads YFSETQ. CDR3 size: 14 residues. The CDR3 nucleotides are TGCGCCAGCAGCCCTTCGGCGGGGACCTACGAGCAGTACTTC. Residues: CASSPSAGTYEQYF.

The V call is TRBV7-2, the J call TRBJ2-7, with 14 bases matching TRBD2. CDR1 and CDR2 from the germline V gene are SGHTA and FQGNSA. V lost 1 base, J lost 5 bases, and 7 bases stayed unmatched. This CDR3 region has 17 residues. Here the CDR3 reads CASSLVGTSGSGNEQYF. The DNA for the CDR3 is TGTGCCAGCAGCTTAGTAGGGACTAGCGGGAGCGGGAACGAGCAGTACTTC.

The chain joins TRBV19 to TRBJ1-4; maybe TRBD1 (5 bases). Looked up from germline, CDR1 is LNHDA and CDR2 is SQIVND (reference sequence). This CDR3 is built from 14 residues. V lost 7 bases to trimming and J lost 5 bases, with 14 bases between them. The CDR3 sequence: CASTGSGGNEKLFF. The CDR3 DNA reads TGTGCCAGTACTGGGTCGGGGGGAAATGAAAAACTGTTTTTT.

This clone was seen a single time. The J gene is TRBJ2-1, the V gene TRBV4-3; TRBD2 agrees at 9 bases. This CDR3 is built from 14 residues. The germline V gene encodes CDR1 LGHNA and CDR2 YSLEER. V gave up 0 bases and J gave up 10 bases; unmatched junction bases: 4. CDR3 protein: CASSQELAGLEQFF. The CDR3 region has the DNA TGCGCCAGCAGCCAAGAGCTAGCGGGGCTCGAGCAGTTCTTC.

This clone was observed a single time. The chain combines TRBV4-3 with TRBJ1-6; maybe TRBD1 (6 bases). CDR1 is LGHNA and CDR2 is YSLEER in the germline V gene. The CDR3 has 19 residues. V was cut by 0 bases and J by 8 bases, with 23 bases left in between. CDR3 in amino acids: CASSQERQGSVGFDSPLHF. DNA for the CDR3: TGCGCCAGCAGCCAAGAGCGGCAGGGGTCAGTTGGATTCGATTCACCCCTCCACTTT.

J is TRBJ1-5 and V is TRBV27; 7 bases match TRBD1. With V trimmed by 2 bases and J by 1 base, 2 bases remained unmatched. This CDR3 comprises 15 residues. Germline CDR1 MNHEY, CDR2 SMNVEV (reference sequence). The CDR3 sequence: CASSLQGVSNQPQHF. In nucleotides, the CDR3 is TGTGCCAGCAGTTTACAGGGGGTAAGCAATCAGCCCCAGCATTTT.